Listed below are T cell receptor beta chains from one sample, sequenced in a study of blood T cells in healthy people across ages. MiXCR, run by TCRdb on the 5' RACE reads, gives a single entry per CDR3 protein. The table shows some 1,800,000 distinct CDR3 sequences, with roughly 43% occurring only once. Sequenced: blood. These receptors came from a human donor in good health. Both conserved end residues are part of each CDR3. D genes are given only for firm matches. Clone sizes are given selectively: once, few, many, or a class where the clone is expanded.

TRBV9	TRBJ2-1	.	few	TGTGCCAGCAGCGTACAACCTAACAATGAGCAGTTCTTC	CASSVQPNNEQFF
TRBV7-6	TRBJ1-3	.	.	TGTGCCAGCAGCTTAGGGGCATCGGGACTACCTGGAAACACCATATATTTT	CASSLGASGLPGNTIYF
TRBV15	TRBJ2-3	TRBD1	.	TGTGCCACCAGCTGGGGGACAGGTACGAGGACAGATACGCAGTATTTT	CATSWGTGTRTDTQYF
TRBV27	TRBJ1-2	.	.	TGTGCCAGCAGCTTCGGGGGACGAACTCCTGGCTACACCTTC	CASSFGGRTPGYTF
TRBV19	TRBJ2-7	.	.	TGTGCCAGTAGCCCACCCTGGACAGCTTTCTCCTACGAGCAGTACTTC	CASSPPWTAFSYEQYF
TRBV18	TRBJ1-5	TRBD1	.	TGTGCCAGCTCCCTCAACACCGGGACAGGGGTTAGCAATCAGCCCCAGCATTTT	CASSLNTGTGVSNQPQHF
TRBV25-1	TRBJ1-2	.	few	TGTGCCAGCAGTGAATCAGGGGTCGGCTACACCTTC	CASSESGVGYTF
TRBV9	TRBJ2-5	.	few	TGTGCCAGCAGCGTGTCTCCGGGACGCCCGCAAGAGACCCAGTACTTC	CASSVSPGRPQETQYF
TRBV5-4	TRBJ2-7	TRBD2	.	TGTGCCAGCAGCTCTTTTCACGTGCTAGCGGGGGGAACCTACGAGCAGTACTTC	CASSSFHVLAGGTYEQYF
TRBV6-5	TRBJ1-2	.	few	TGTGCCAGCAGTTCCCCCAGGGGCCGTAACTATGGCTACACCTTC	CASSSPRGRNYGYTF
TRBV20-1	TRBJ2-4	.	few	TGCAGTGCTAGAGCTGGTGCAAGGGAGCAGTACTTC	CSARAGAREQYF
TRBV20-1	TRBJ2-1	.	.	TGCAGTGCTAGGTTAAGGGAGATGGGCAATGAGCAGTTCTTC	CSARLREMGNEQFF
TRBV7-9	TRBJ1-6	.	.	TGTGCCAGCAGCCCGGGACTGCAAAATTCACCCCTCCACTTT	CASSPGLQNSPLHF
TRBV3-1	TRBJ2-7	.	.	TGTGCCAGCAGCCCTACAACACCGTACGAGCAGTACTTC	CASSPTTPYEQYF
TRBV3-1	TRBJ2-7	TRBD2	.	TGTGCCAGCAGCACTAGCGGGTCAGGCGGACCATACGAGCAGTACTTC	CASSTSGSGGPYEQYF
TRBV7-6	TRBJ1-6	.	many	TGTGCCAGCACCCTCGCCTATAATTCACCCCTCCACTTT	CASTLAYNSPLHF
TRBV28	TRBJ1-2	.	.	TGTGCCAGCAGTGCGGTAGTAGGCTACACCTTC	CASSAVVGYTF
TRBV5-1	TRBJ2-5	TRBD2	.	TGCGCCAGCAGCACCTTCGGGGGGTCTGGACGGGGGGAGACCCAGTACTTC	CASSTFGGSGRGETQYF
TRBV4-2	TRBJ2-2	TRBD2	.	TGTGCCAGCAGCCAGGGCGCTAGCGGGGGGGCTCTTGATCGGGGGGAGCTGTTTTTT	CASSQGASGGALDRGELFF
TRBV5-1	TRBJ1-1	.	few	TGCGCCAGCGCTTGGGTACCTTCCGAGGGCACTGAAGCTTTCTTT	CASAWVPSEGTEAFF
TRBV29-1	TRBJ2-2	.	.	TGCAGCGTTGAGGGGCTGTACGCGAACACCGGGGAGCTGTTTTTT	CSVEGLYANTGELFF
TRBV7-2	TRBJ2-7	.	once	TGTGCCAGCAGCTTTAGCCCTCTGGGGGGCGAGCAGTACTTC	CASSFSPLGGEQYF
TRBV12-3/TRBV12-4	TRBJ1-2	.	many	TGTGCCAGCAGCCCCCTGACAGGTTATGGCTACACCTTC	CASSPLTGYGYTF
TRBV27	TRBJ2-3	.	few	TGTGCCAGCGGCAAAAACAGGGACTTTACAGATACGCAGTATTTT	CASGKNRDFTDTQYF
TRBV27	TRBJ2-7	.	.	TGTGTCAGCACCGATATTGGATGCTACGAGCAGTACTTC	CVSTDIGCYEQYF
TRBV10-3	TRBJ2-7	TRBD1	.	TGTGCCATCAGTCCCGGGACAGCCTATGGAGAGCAGTACTTC	CAISPGTAYGEQYF
TRBV5-5	TRBJ2-1	TRBD1	.	TGTGCCAGCAGCCCGGGGACAGGGTACAGCTCCTACAATGAGCAGTTCTTC	CASSPGTGYSSYNEQFF
TRBV7-3	TRBJ1-2	.	.	TGTGCCAGCAGCCCGTCCCGTTACTATGGCTACACCTTC	CASSPSRYYGYTF
TRBV4-2	TRBJ2-1	.	.	TGTGCCAGCAGCCAACGCGGGGTGTACAATGAGCAGTTCTTC	CASSQRGVYNEQFF
TRBV29-1	TRBJ2-1	.	few	TGCAGCGGGATTCTAGGGGGAGGGAACAATGAGCAGTTCTTC	CSGILGGGNNEQFF
TRBV6-5	TRBJ1-4	.	few	TGTGCCAGCCTGGCCCGTTTTTATGAAAAACTGTTTTTT	CASLARFYEKLFF
TRBV28	TRBJ1-1	.	.	TGTGCCAGCAGCCGGACCGGGAAAAGGGGAGCTTTCTTT	CASSRTGKRGAFF
TRBV7-8	TRBJ1-4	.	few	TGTGCCAGCAGCTTCGCAGTGATTAATGAAAAACTGTTTTTT	CASSFAVINEKLFF
TRBV6-2/TRBV6-3	TRBJ2-7	.	few	TGTGCCAGCAGTTACCCGGGACGACTACAGTACTTC	CASSYPGRLQYF
TRBV7-2	TRBJ2-7	.	.	TGTGCCAGCAGCTTAAGGTCCGAGGGGACCTACGAGCAGTACTTC	CASSLRSEGTYEQYF
TRBV12-5	TRBJ1-1	.	.	TGTGCTAGTGGCTCTGGACAGAATGAAGCTTTCTTT	CASGSGQNEAFF
TRBV12-3/TRBV12-4	TRBJ2-7	.	few	TGTGCCAGCAGTTTAGCACCGGTCGGCGAGCAGTACTTC	CASSLAPVGEQYF
TRBV9	TRBJ2-3	.	.	TGTGCCAGCAGCCCGCGCTATGGGGGTACGCAGTATTTT	CASSPRYGGTQYF
TRBV4-3	TRBJ2-5	TRBD1	.	TGCGCCAGCAGCCAAAGGGACAGGGGGGAGACCCAGTACTTC	CASSQRDRGETQYF
TRBV7-9	TRBJ1-1	.	.	TGTGCCAGCACCGGGCTCGCCGGTGAAGCTTTCTTT	CASTGLAGEAFF
TRBV29-1	TRBJ2-3	.	many	TGCAGCGTTGAGTCCCGGTACTCAGATACGCAGTATTTT	CSVESRYSDTQYF
TRBV5-1	TRBJ2-5	.	.	TGCGCCAGCAGCCTAACCGGGACGGCCTACCAAGAGACCCAGTACTTC	CASSLTGTAYQETQYF
TRBV29-1	TRBJ2-7	TRBD2	few	TGCAGCGTTAACCCGGGGGGACCCTCCTACGAGCAGTACTTC	CSVNPGGPSYEQYF